A selection of T cell receptor beta chains follows, all from one sample in a study of cytomegalovirus exposure and HLA in healthy donors. The method was immunoSEQ multiplex PCR; TCRdb's version includes in-frame clones alone and lacks a portion of them. The sample lists roughly 110,000 clones, roughly four fifths seen once, with around 6.4% in the top ten. The source material was PBMCs. These receptors were taken from a woman between 45 and 65 years old in good health and CMV-seropositive. Each CDR3 is given with its conserved first and last residue. The D gene is left open where the match is weak. Rows may omit the clone size; those that give it use once, few, many or a size class.

CASSLDGLSGANVLTF	TGTGCCAGCAGCCTTGACGGACTTTCTGGGGCCAACGTCCTGACTTTC	-	TRBV6-6	TRBJ2-6	few
CAWGPGTGFTGELFF	TGTGCCTGGGGTCCCGGGACAGGGTTTACCGGGGAGCTGTTTTTT	TRBD1	TRBV30	TRBJ2-2	-
CASSLWSNSPLHF	TGTGCCAGCAGCTTATGGAGTAATTCACCCCTCCACTTT	-	TRBV7-3	TRBJ1-6	-
CASSSQRGEYNEQFF	TGTGCCAGCAGTTCTCAGCGGGGCGAGTACAATGAGCAGTTCTTC	TRBD2	TRBV27	TRBJ2-1	-
CATTGGGSSYNSPLHF	TGTGCCACCACGGGGGGTGGAAGCTCCTATAATTCACCCCTCCACTTT	-	TRBV19	TRBJ1-6	-
CASSRGASGAVGTDTQYF	TGTGCCAGCAGCCGGGGGGCTAGCGGGGCGGTCGGCACAGATACGCAGTATTTT	TRBD2	TRBV28	TRBJ2-3	-
CASSRDRGRGTQYF	TGTGCCAGCAGCCGGGACAGGGGAAGGGGCACGCAGTATTTT	TRBD1	TRBV7-3	TRBJ2-3	-
CASRELRTGDEQYF	TGTGCCAGCAGGGAATTGAGGACAGGGGACGAGCAGTACTTC	TRBD1	TRBV2	TRBJ2-7	few
CASSLDGGLTGELFF	TGTGCCAGCAGCTTGGACGGGGGGCTCACCGGGGAGCTGTTTTTT	-	TRBV5-6	TRBJ2-2	-
CASSLPRPGMEQFF	TGCGCCAGCAGCTTGCCCAGGCCCGGCATGGAGCAGTTCTTC	-	TRBV5-1	TRBJ2-1	-
CASSPRGGSYNEQFF	TGTGCCAGCAGCCCGCGGGGGGGTTCCTACAATGAGCAGTTCTTC	TRBD2	TRBV7-2	TRBJ2-1	-
CASSLLTTGEAFF	TGTGCCAGCAGTCTACTCACGACAGGTGAAGCTTTCTTT	-	TRBV6-5	TRBJ1-1	few
CASQREQGRTDTQYF	TGTGCCAGCCAGAGAGAACAGGGGAGGACAGATACGCAGTATTTT	-	TRBV19	TRBJ2-3	-
CASSERRTDTQYF	TGTGCCAGCAGTGAGAGGCGCACAGATACGCAGTATTTT	-	TRBV7-2	TRBJ2-3	-
CASSILRSAGNQPQHF	TGTGCCAGTAGTATCCTTAGGTCGGCAGGTAATCAGCCCCAGCATTTT	-	TRBV19	TRBJ1-5	-
CASSVWTSGYNEQFF	TGTGCCAGCAGCGTATGGACTAGCGGCTACAATGAGCAGTTCTTC	TRBD2	TRBV9	TRBJ2-1	-
CASSAGTGGLRAYNEQFF	TGTGCCAGCAGCGCCGGGACAGGGGGCCTTAGGGCCTACAATGAGCAGTTCTTC	TRBD1	TRBV9	TRBJ2-1	-
CASSFLGRGNTGELFF	TGTGCCAGCAGTTTCCTGGGGCGAGGGAACACCGGGGAGCTGTTTTTT	-	TRBV27	TRBJ2-2	-
CASSPPPGRGRETQYF	TGTGCCAGCAGTCCCCCCCCAGGCAGGGGTAGGGAGACCCAGTACTTC	-	TRBV28	TRBJ2-5	few
CASSSEPGQSYEQYF	TGTGCCAGCAGCTCGGAGCCGGGACAATCCTACGAGCAGTACTTC	-	TRBV7-2	TRBJ2-7	-
CSTDRGGTDKKYF	TGCAGCACGGACAGGGGGGGCACAGATAAGAAGTATTTT	TRBD1	TRBV29-1	TRBJ2-3	-
CASSSWRDRGFTGELFF	TGTGCCAGTAGTTCTTGGAGGGACAGGGGGTTTACCGGGGAGCTGTTTTTT	TRBD1	TRBV19	TRBJ2-2	few
CASSRDIDQPQHF	TGTGCCAGCAGTCGGGACATCGATCAGCCCCAGCATTTT	-	TRBV6-1	TRBJ1-5	-
CASSGRQGNSPLHF	TGTGCCAGCAGCGGGCGTCAGGGGAATTCACCCCTCCACTTT	-	TRBV6-1	TRBJ1-6	-
CASRESRSTEAFF	TGCGCCAGCAGAGAATCAAGGAGCACTGAAGCTTTCTTT	-	TRBV5-1	TRBJ1-1	-
CASSLVPRVEQETQYF	TGCGCCAGCAGCTTGGTTCCCAGGGTAGAACAAGAGACCCAGTACTTC	-	TRBV5-1	TRBJ2-5	-
CSVEKGAVETQYF	TGCAGCGTTGAAAAGGGGGCGGTGGAGACCCAGTACTTC	TRBD1	TRBV29-1	TRBJ2-5	-
CASSVQNNQPQHF	TGTGCCAGCAGCGTACAGAATAATCAGCCCCAGCATTTT	-	TRBV7-8	TRBJ1-5	-
CSVSADTQYF	TGCAGTGTCTCTGCGGATACGCAGTATTTT	-	TRBV20-1	TRBJ2-3	-
CASSRDTAYNEQFF	TGTGCCAGCAGCCGGGACACGGCCTACAATGAGCAGTTCTTC	-	TRBV6-6	TRBJ2-1	-
CASSKAYQGYEQYF	TGTGCCAGTAGTAAAGCCTACCAGGGATACGAGCAGTACTTC	-	TRBV19	TRBJ2-7	-
CASMALTSGNEKLFF	TGTGCCAGCATGGCCTTAACAAGCGGTAATGAAAAACTGTTTTTT	-	TRBV6-5	TRBJ1-4	few
CASSVFAGGTLSLPNEQFF	TGTGCCAGCAGCGTATTCGCGGGGGGAACGCTCTCGCTTCCCAATGAGCAGTTCTTC	TRBD2	TRBV9	TRBJ2-1	-
CATWDRAWETQYF	TGTGCCACCTGGGACAGGGCTTGGGAGACCCAGTACTTC	TRBD1	TRBV6-6	TRBJ2-5	once
CASSLHSTNEQFF	TGTGCCAGCAGTTTACACAGCACCAATGAGCAGTTCTTC	-	TRBV27	TRBJ2-1	-
CASSVSGGLRSTGELFF	TGCGCCAGCAGTGTCAGCGGGGGGCTCAGATCCACCGGGGAGCTGTTTTTT	TRBD2	TRBV5-1	TRBJ2-2	-
CASSWGVRGGDTLTEAFF	TGCGCCAGCAGCTGGGGGGTTCGGGGCGGGGATACTCTCACTGAAGCTTTCTTT	-	TRBV5-1	TRBJ1-1	-
CASSVVPGEITDTQYF	TGTGCCAGCAGCGTAGTTCCGGGGGAGATCACAGATACGCAGTATTTT	-	TRBV9	TRBJ2-3	-
CSVEDRGGSYEQYF	TGCAGCGTTGAAGATCGGGGAGGGTCCTACGAGCAGTACTTC	TRBD2	TRBV29-1	TRBJ2-7	-
CASSPTNEKLFF	TGTGCCAGCAGCCCCACAAATGAAAAACTGTTTTTT	-	TRBV7-6	TRBJ1-4	few
CASSHSGGYNEQFF	TGTGCCAGCAGCCACTCCGGGGGGTACAATGAGCAGTTCTTC	TRBD2	TRBV13	TRBJ2-1	-
CASSLGTGTNQPQHF	TGTGCCAGCAGTTTAGGGACAGGGACCAATCAGCCCCAGCATTTT	TRBD1	TRBV27	TRBJ1-5	-
CASSSPRGRWDTQYF	TGTGCCAGCAGTAGCCCTAGGGGAAGATGGGATACGCAGTATTTT	-	TRBV27	TRBJ2-3	-
CASSPAGAAGSQYF	TGTGCCAGCAGCCCAGCGGGAGCAGCGGGGTCCCAGTACTTC	TRBD2	TRBV14	TRBJ2-5	-
CASSGARAEAFF	TGTGCCAGCAGCGGAGCCCGGGCTGAAGCTTTCTTT	-	TRBV9	TRBJ1-1	once
CASSLPRWEGMNTEAFF	TGTGCCAGCAGTTTACCTAGGTGGGAGGGAATGAACACTGAAGCTTTCTTT	-	TRBV28	TRBJ1-1	-
CASSFGTSRIDEQFF	TGTGCCAGCAGCTTCGGGACTAGCAGGATAGATGAGCAGTTCTTC	TRBD2	TRBV7-3	TRBJ2-1	many
CASSLGTGFGYTF	TGTGCCAGCAGCCTCGGGACAGGGTTCGGCTACACCTTC	TRBD1	TRBV6-6	TRBJ1-2	-
CASSSWQAMNTEAFF	TGTGCCAGCAGTTCATGGCAGGCGATGAACACTGAAGCTTTCTTT	-	TRBV6-5	TRBJ1-1	few
CASTVGPRNSPLHF	TGTGCCAGCACCGTTGGGCCTCGGAATTCACCCCTCCACTTT	-	TRBV5-6	TRBJ1-6	-
CASSYSAGVDTEAFF	TGTGCCAGCAGTTACTCAGCCGGGGTGGACACTGAAGCTTTCTTT	-	TRBV6-6	TRBJ1-1	-
CASSENGGEQYF	TGTGCCAGCAGTGAAAACGGGGGCGAGCAGTACTTC	-	TRBV6-1	TRBJ2-7	few